The sequence of this T cell receptor beta chain was determined in a study of post-analysis software for immune sequencing data. The overall study: The disease courses spanned relapsing-remitting, secondary progressive and progressive-relapsing forms of multiple sclerosis.

After removal of 6 bases from V and 7 bases from J, the junction contained 15 bases not matched to a gene. The CDR3 covers 15 residues. CDR1 is MNHNS, CDR2 SASEGT, per germline. Unique molecular identifiers were carried by the TCR beta cDNA libraries. About 500,000 cDNA molecules came from around 1 to 9.1 million T cells. TCRdb recomputed calls from the PCR reads with MiXCR, one row per CDR3 protein. The data show hundreds of thousands of distinct CDR3 sequences, with roughly 50% seen just once and approximately 4.5% held by the top ten. About this clonotype itself: Its antigen is not known.

Study results and limitations: Samples made in the same batch grouped tightly together by F measure. Significantly lower normalized Chao1 diversity was found in patients with multiple sclerosis relative to controls. About five TRBV segments (TRBV5-6, TRBV5-1 and TRBV20-1 among them) occurred more frequently in patients than in controls.

The sequence was collected from a girl aged 5 to 17 with multiple sclerosis. Sequencing was performed on blood. The chain has TRBV6-1 and TRBJ2-7, with 7 positions matching TRBD2. CDR3 residues: CASSIAWDLAAEQYF. The CDR3 DNA reads as TGTGCCAGCAGCATCGCCTGGGACCTAGCGGCGGAGCAGTACTTC.